This T cell receptor (beta chain) was sequenced for a study of blood T cells in healthy people across ages. Broader study findings: Higher diversity, along with more naive CD4+ cells, distinguished long-lived donors from aged donors. Unknown donor CMV status possibly confounded expanded clonotype changes.

A J-beta primer mix and a sample-barcoded 5' primer were used in a second PCR of roughly 6 to 11 cycles. A single record per CDR3 protein comes from TCRdb applying MiXCR to the 5' RACE reads. Here the sample spans over 500,000 distinct CDR3 sequences, about 27% being singletons. V shed 6 bases, J shed 3 bases, and the junction held 9 bases outside the gene matches. Germline V CDR1 and CDR2: DFQATT, SNEGSKA (reference sequence). The CDR3 covers 15 residues. Remarks on this clonotype: Its specificity is not known.

This sample also appeared in a second study, on T cells of mothers and their children. That paper notes: The TCR beta CDR3 read count exceeded 8 million for each mother and was about 3 million for each child.

This clonotype was sampled from a boy aged 2 to 9 in good health. The sequenced material came from blood. This chain joins TRBV20-1 and TRBJ2-1; TRBD2 matches at 9 bases. The CDR3 loop is CSAIGLAGIYNEQFF. The CDR3 region has the DNA TGCAGTGCGATTGGCCTAGCGGGGATCTACAATGAGCAGTTCTTC.